This section outlines one TCR beta chain sequence together with its context. The sample comes from a study of PD-L1 blockade in urothelial cancer. Study as a whole: Prior chemotherapy regimens per patient numbered 0 to 3. Blood samples had a median of around 150,000 T cells.

Sequenced by immunoSEQ multiplex PCR; TCRdb stores in-frame clones only, minus some. In the table there are 35,000 to 45,000 clones, under 90% of which are singletons. Time point defined: peripheral blood 6 weeks after treatment start. The source was PBMCs, collected around atezolizumab (anti-PD-L1) treatment. The TCR sequence derives from a man aged 55 to 70 with urothelial cancer.

The CDR3 loop reads CASSLGDRGRLTGELFF. In DNA form, the CDR3 reads TGCGCCAGCAGCTTGGGGGACAGGGGACGCCTCACCGGGGAGCTGTTTTTT. The rearrangement joins TRBV5-1 to TRBJ2-2, with 10 bases lining up with TRBD1. V trimming: 0 bases; J trimming: 4 bases; junction bases outside the gene matches: 6. CDR1 is SGHRS, CDR2 YFSETQ, per germline. This CDR3 has 17 amino acids.